By share, the clone carrying this TCR beta chain counts as medium-sized. Antigen unknown. These data are taken from a study of vaccination and CD4 T cells after COVID-19. Study-level information: Each participant was administered two doses of a vaccine, which was either BNT162b2 or mRNA-1273. From HCoV-229E, HCoV-OC43, HCoV-NL63 and SARS-CoV-2, overlapping spike peptides were used to stimulate the cells.

V gave up 3 bases and J gave up 6 bases; unmatched junction bases: 8. Germline assignment: CDR1 LNHDA and CDR2 SQIVND (reference sequence). The CDR3 runs to 15 residues. Regarding treatment: 10-day PBMC culture with coronavirus spike peptide pools or control peptides (ViraFEST assay). Negative selection enriched CD4+ T cells from cultures at 9 to 11 days. Sequencing of cultured CD4+ T cell DNA used the Oncomine TCR Beta short-read assay. From cultured CD4+ T cells, genomic DNA was extracted. TCRdb fed the PCR reads into MiXCR, producing one record per CDR3 protein. The sample lists about 14,000 distinct CDR3 sequences, roughly 51% seen once, with over 9.5% in the top ten.

The chain employs TRBV19 and TRBJ2-3, with 8 bases fitting TRBD1. The sample was CD4+ T cells from blood, cultured in vitro, taken before SARS-CoV-2 vaccination. This clonotype was obtained from a human donor who had recovered from COVID-19. CDR3 in DNA: TGTGCCAGTAGTATCCAGGGGGCGAGACCGGATACGCAGTATTTT. Its protein product is CASSIQGARPDTQYF.